This T cell receptor (beta chain) derives from a study of Ad26.COV2.S vaccination and SARS-CoV-2 variants. The CDR3 extends over 12 amino acids. The J segment lost 6 bases and the V segment lost 10 bases, leaving 4 bases of the junction unmatched. The germline CDR1 and CDR2 sequences are MGHDK and SYGVNS. TCRdb's copy holds only in-frame clones and misses some; the assay was immunoSEQ multiplex PCR. In the table there are 400,000 to 450,000 clones, roughly 91% of which are singletons. Treatment meaning: 15 to 20 received Ad26.COV2.S at low or high dose, single or two shots; 5 received placebo; per-sample allocation not given. The study sampled participants on day 63 after the first vaccine or placebo injection. This clone was seen more than once but under ten times.

The sequenced sample was peripheral blood, obtained in a trial of Ad26.COV2.S vaccine versus placebo. This chain uses TRBV25-1 with TRBJ2-7; 12 nucleotides agree with TRBD1. The TCR was taken from a person aged 18-60 years who received the Ad26.COV2.S COVID-19 vaccine or a placebo. CDR3 loop: CATGGQGAEQYF. The CDR3 DNA sequence: TGTGCCACGGGGGGACAGGGGGCCGAGCAGTACTTC.